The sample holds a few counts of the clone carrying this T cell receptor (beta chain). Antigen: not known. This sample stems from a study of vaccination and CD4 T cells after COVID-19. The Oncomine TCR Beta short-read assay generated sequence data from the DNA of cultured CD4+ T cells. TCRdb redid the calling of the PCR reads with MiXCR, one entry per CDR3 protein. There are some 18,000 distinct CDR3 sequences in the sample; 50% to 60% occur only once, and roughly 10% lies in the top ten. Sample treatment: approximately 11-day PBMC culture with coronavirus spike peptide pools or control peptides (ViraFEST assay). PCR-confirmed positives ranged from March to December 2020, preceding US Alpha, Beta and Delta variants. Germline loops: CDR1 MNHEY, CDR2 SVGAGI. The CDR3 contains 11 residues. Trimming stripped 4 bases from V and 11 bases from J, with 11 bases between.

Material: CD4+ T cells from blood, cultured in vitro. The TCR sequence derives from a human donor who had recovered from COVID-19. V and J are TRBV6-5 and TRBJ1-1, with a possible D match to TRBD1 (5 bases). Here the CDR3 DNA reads TGTGCCAGCAGTTGGAGGGGAAGGGCTTTCTTT. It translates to CASSWRGRAFF.